A selection of T cell receptor beta chains follows, all from one sample in a study of blood T cell repertoires in COVID-19. Repertoires were generated with immunoSEQ multiplex PCR, while TCRdb's copy carries only in-frame clones and drops some. Counted here are over 120,000 clones, 87% occurring once; the ten biggest clones make up about 10%. The sample taken for sequencing was PBMCs or T cells enriched from blood (not recorded which). These receptors originate from a man aged 55 to 69 who had recovered from COVID-19. The CDR3 runs from the conserved cysteine through the conserved F or W. Each record gives: clone size, V gene, J gene, D gene, CDR3 length, CDR3 protein, CDR3 DNA. The D gene is left open where the match is weak. Only some rows state a clone size, as once, few, many or a class for expanded clones.

.	TRBV28	TRBJ2-7	.	14	CASSLEGLSHEQYF	TGTGCCAGCAGTTTAGAGGGACTTTCCCACGAGCAGTACTTC
.	TRBV19	TRBJ2-2	TRBD2	15	CASSRLAGYTGELFF	TGTGCCAGTAGTCGACTAGCGGGGTACACCGGGGAGCTGTTTTTT
.	TRBV3-1/TRBV3-2	TRBJ2-1	.	13	CASSRTSWEEQFF	TGTGCCAGCAGCCGGACGTCTTGGGAGGAGCAGTTCTTC
.	TRBV11-2	TRBJ2-2	.	12	CASSPRTGELFF	TGTGCCAGCAGCCCCCGCACCGGGGAGCTGTTTTTT
.	TRBV29-1	TRBJ1-2	TRBD1	12	CSVAEQGAGYTF	TGCAGCGTTGCGGAACAGGGGGCCGGCTACACCTTC
.	TRBV12-3/TRBV12-4	TRBJ1-2	.	12	CASSQGWDGYTF	TGTGCCAGCAGTCAGGGTTGGGATGGCTACACCTTC
few	TRBV18	TRBJ2-7	.	13	CASSPPGHYEQYF	TGTGCCAGCTCGCCTCCGGGACACTACGAGCAGTACTTC
.	TRBV6-6	TRBJ1-1	.	15	CASSYGAPSNTEAFF	TGTGCCAGCAGTTATGGGGCCCCCAGCAACACTGAAGCTTTCTTT
.	TRBV5-5	TRBJ1-6	TRBD1	13	CASSEGANSPLHF	TGTGCCAGCAGCGAGGGGGCCAATTCACCCCTCCACTTT
.	TRBV2	TRBJ2-2	.	15	CASSPTGTNTGELFF	TGTGCCAGCAGCCCTACAGGGACGAACACCGGGGAGCTGTTTTTT
.	TRBV6-1	TRBJ1-2	TRBD1	14	CASSEDPGGHGYTF	TGTGCCAGCAGTGAAGACCCAGGGGGGCATGGCTACACCTTC
.	TRBV5-1	TRBJ1-1	.	15	CASSIEGTMNTEAFF	TGCGCCAGCAGCATAGAGGGGACTATGAACACTGAAGCTTTCTTT
.	TRBV28	TRBJ2-3	.	14	CASNRVGGTDTQYF	TGTGCCAGCAACCGGGTTGGAGGCACAGATACGCAGTATTTT
few	TRBV7-8	TRBJ2-7	.	13	CASSSRGFGEQYF	TGTGCCAGCAGCTCGAGGGGGTTCGGCGAGCAGTACTTC
.	TRBV2	TRBJ1-2	.	12	CASPRGAGGYTF	TGTGCCAGCCCACGGGGGGCTGGCGGCTACACCTTC
.	TRBV27	TRBJ2-3	TRBD1	17	CASSKRRDRDRADTQYF	TGTGCCAGCAGCAAACGCCGGGACAGGGATAGGGCAGATACGCAGTATTTT
.	TRBV7-8	TRBJ2-2	TRBD2	17	CASSPPRRLARTGELFF	TGTGCCAGCAGCCCGCCCCGGCGACTAGCGAGGACCGGGGAGCTGTTTTTT
once	TRBV2	TRBJ2-3	TRBD1	15	CASRQGARNTDTQYF	TGTGCCAGCCGCCAGGGGGCTCGAAACACAGATACGCAGTATTTT
.	TRBV5-1	TRBJ2-7	TRBD2	15	CASSNLAGGSHEQYF	TGCGCCAGCAGCAACCTAGCGGGAGGGTCCCACGAGCAGTACTTC
.	TRBV6-1	TRBJ1-2	.	17	CASSDGGNSLFRYGYTF	TGTGCCAGCAGTGATGGGGGGAATTCTCTCTTTCGCTATGGCTACACCTTC
.	TRBV13	TRBJ2-7	.	12	CASSLLQYEQYF	TGTGCCAGCAGCCTCTTACAGTACGAGCAGTACTTC
.	TRBV13	TRBJ2-1	TRBD2	17	CASSYNLAGGDYNEQFF	TGTGCCAGCAGCTACAATTTAGCGGGAGGAGATTACAATGAGCAGTTCTTC
.	TRBV2	TRBJ2-1	TRBD2	15	CASSPSGSSYNEQFF	TGTGCCAGCAGTCCCAGCGGGAGCTCCTACAATGAGCAGTTCTTC
once	TRBV10-3	TRBJ2-7	.	16	CAISEVGGRQTYEQYF	TGTGCCATCAGTGAAGTGGGGGGGCGACAGACCTACGAGCAGTACTTC
.	TRBV11-2	TRBJ1-3	.	17	CASSLYGHSLSGNTIYF	TGTGCCAGCAGCTTATACGGACACTCCCTCTCTGGAAACACCATATATTTT
.	TRBV5-1	TRBJ2-7	.	15	CASSLFSGGMDEQYF	TGCGCCAGCAGCTTGTTTTCAGGGGGGATGGACGAGCAGTACTTC
.	TRBV18	TRBJ1-2	.	14	CASSSRQSIYGYTF	TGTGCCAGCTCATCGAGACAGTCCATTTATGGCTACACCTTC
.	TRBV5-4	TRBJ2-5	.	13	CASSLTNRETQYF	TGTGCCAGCAGCTTGACGAACAGGGAGACCCAGTACTTC
.	TRBV6-5	TRBJ2-3	.	13	CASSLTRTDTQYF	TGTGCCAGCAGTTTGACAAGAACAGATACGCAGTATTTT
few	TRBV11-3	TRBJ1-5	.	12	CASSLRAQPQHF	TGTGCCAGCAGCTTGAGGGCTCAGCCCCAGCATTTT
.	TRBV10-2	TRBJ2-2	.	13	CASGRENTGELFF	TGCGCCAGCGGGCGGGAAAACACCGGGGAGCTGTTTTTT
.	TRBV27	TRBJ1-2	.	13	CASSPGGYAGYTF	TGTGCCAGCTCTCCGGGGGGTTACGCTGGCTACACCTTC
once	TRBV9	TRBJ2-7	TRBD1	15	CASSADRGHSYEQYF	TGTGCCAGCAGCGCAGACAGGGGACATTCCTACGAGCAGTACTTC
.	TRBV19	TRBJ2-2	.	12	CASNKGAGELFF	TGTGCCAGTAATAAGGGAGCCGGGGAGCTGTTTTTT
.	TRBV30	TRBJ2-5	.	13	CAWSVLGGETQYF	TGTGCCTGGAGTGTACTTGGCGGGGAGACCCAGTACTTC
.	TRBV15	TRBJ2-7	.	15	CATSRSAGRNYEQYF	TGTGCCACCAGCAGGAGTGCAGGCAGAAACTACGAGCAGTACTTC
.	TRBV7-3	TRBJ1-4	TRBD1	12	CASSPQGARLFF	TGTGCCAGCAGTCCACAGGGGGCTAGACTGTTTTTT
.	TRBV14	TRBJ2-5	.	15	CASSQGQRRGETQYF	TGTGCCAGCAGCCAAGGACAACGGAGGGGAGAGACCCAGTACTTC
.	TRBV7-6	TRBJ2-1	.	14	CASSLGTKGDEQFF	TGTGCCAGCAGCTTAGGGACTAAAGGCGATGAGCAGTTCTTC
.	TRBV6-4	TRBJ2-3	TRBD1	15	CASSPTGAGTDTQYF	TGTGCCAGCAGTCCAACAGGGGCCGGCACAGATACGCAGTATTTT
.	TRBV19	TRBJ2-5	TRBD1	14	CASTPGGRTETQYF	TGTGCCAGTACCCCAGGGGGCAGGACGGAGACCCAGTACTTC
.	TRBV3-1/TRBV3-2	TRBJ2-1	TRBD1	15	CASSRDRVSYNEQFF	TGTGCCAGCAGCCGGGACAGGGTTTCCTACAATGAGCAGTTCTTC
.	TRBV18	TRBJ2-6	.	18	CASSPPRGKLSGANVLTF	TGTGCCAGCTCACCACCGAGGGGGAAGTTGTCTGGGGCCAACGTCCTGACTTTC
.	TRBV7-9	TRBJ1-2	.	13	CASTPGSGYGYTF	TGTGCCAGCACCCCCGGATCAGGGTATGGCTACACCTTC
once	TRBV5-4	TRBJ1-6	.	15	CASSSDGGSTPPLHF	TGTGCCAGCAGCTCAGACGGCGGGTCGACCCCACCCCTCCACTTT
.	TRBV6-2/TRBV6-3	TRBJ1-3	.	16	CASSYSGQSSGNTIYF	TGTGCCAGCAGTTACAGCGGACAGAGCTCTGGAAACACCATATATTTT